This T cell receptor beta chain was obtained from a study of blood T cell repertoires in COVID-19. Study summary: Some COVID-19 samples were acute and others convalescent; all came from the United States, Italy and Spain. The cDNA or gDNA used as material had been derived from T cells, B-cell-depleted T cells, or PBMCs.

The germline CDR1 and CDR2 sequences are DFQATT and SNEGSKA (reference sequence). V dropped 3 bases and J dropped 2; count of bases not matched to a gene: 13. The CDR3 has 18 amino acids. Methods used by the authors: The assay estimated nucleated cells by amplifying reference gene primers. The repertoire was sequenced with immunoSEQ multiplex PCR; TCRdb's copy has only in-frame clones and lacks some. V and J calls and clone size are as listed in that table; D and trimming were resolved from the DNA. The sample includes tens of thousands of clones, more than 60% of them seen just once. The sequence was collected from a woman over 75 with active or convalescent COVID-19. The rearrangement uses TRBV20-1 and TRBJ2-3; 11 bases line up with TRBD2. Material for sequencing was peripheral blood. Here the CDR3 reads CSASKLQELAGDTDTQYF. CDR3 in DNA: TGCAGTGCTAGTAAGTTGCAGGAACTAGCGGGGGACACAGATACGCAGTATTTT.